Listed below are T cell receptor beta chains from one sample, sequenced in a study of beta chain features in type 1 diabetes. Repertoires were generated with immunoSEQ multiplex PCR, while TCRdb's copy carries only in-frame clones and drops some. The table records hundreds of thousands of clones, 15% to 18% of them present only once. Sequencing was carried out using naive CD4+ T cells from blood. The receptors were sampled from a man younger than 35 in good health. Each CDR3 is given with its conserved first and last residue.

15 TRBJ1-1 TRBV5-1 CASSLESQLNTEAFF
16 TRBJ2-5 TRBV19 CASSAPGQGFRRTQYF
15 TRBJ2-4 TRBV7-6 CASSDPRSLKNIQYF
12 TRBJ2-7 TRBV28 CASRNGLSRQYF
15 TRBJ2-2 TRBV11-3 CASSRDSINTGELFF
16 TRBJ2-2 TRBV4-1 CASRPTGTVNTGELFF
14 TRBJ1-2 TRBV21-1 CASTWDGPNYGYTF
12 TRBJ2-1 TRBV5-6 CASKRGGNEQFF
15 TRBJ1-1 TRBV5-1 CASSLAPGVNTEAFF
13 TRBJ2-7 TRBV6-1 CASPGQGTYEQYF